Described below is a single T cell receptor (beta chain) sequence and its context. Its antigen is not identified. Clones were sequenced by immunoSEQ multiplex PCR, and TCRdb holds only the in-frame ones, with some missing. Of roughly 45,000 clones in the sample, approximately 93% are singletons; the top ten hold around 7.8%. This sample was taken from a study of cytomegalovirus exposure and HLA in healthy donors. Study findings and constraints: TCR beta chains numbering about 160 were designated cytomegalovirus-associated.

Germline lookup yields CDR1 SGHTS and CDR2 YDEGEE. V was clipped by 3 bases and J by 2 bases; unmatched bases: 4. CDR3 length: 14 amino acids. The clonotype was recovered from a woman aged 18-29 years in good health and CMV-seropositive. This chain links TRBV5-8 with TRBJ1-2, with TRBD1 matching over 7 bases. The sample was PBMCs. The CDR3 DNA reads as TGTGCCAGCAGCTGGCGGGACAGAAACTATGGCTACACCTTC. It yields the protein CASSWRDRNYGYTF.